The T cell receptor beta chain under discussion was sequenced for a study of blood T cell repertoires in COVID-19 (TCRdb year 2020). The study in broad terms: The collaborator samples originated in the United States, Italy and Spain and spanned the acute and convalescent phases of COVID-19. The material from the prospective study consisted of cDNA or gDNA derived from T cells, B-cell-depleted T cells, or PBMCs. Deeply sampled blood TCRbeta repertoires from subjects exposed to, actively infected with, or recovered from COVID-19 were included in the dataset. The repertoires were released in a freely available public database intended as a resource for research on the immune response to SARS-CoV-2. The samples were drawn from the first 160 participants of the ongoing ImmuneRACE study and from 1,200 or so subjects provided by 6 global collaborators. Nearly every sample came with metadata listing a de-identified subject ID, COVID-19 status, age in years and sex. Where available, HLA class I and class II types were taken from metadata supplied by the sample provider and were not determined by assay-based typing.

Regarding this clone: It has no known antigen specificity. No base quality values were provided; no much bigger clone lies one nucleotide off.

Participants in the prospective study were enrolled through a virtual design, were aged roughly 18 to 100 years, and lived in about 25 United States geographic areas. In the prospective study, participants were assigned to cohorts based on the clinical history participants reported in a screening survey and a study questionnaire. Recovered participants in ImmuneRACE Cohort 3 were defined by two consecutive negative NP/OP PCR tests, clearance by a healthcare professional, or resolution of symptoms. Mobile phlebotomists in the prospective study collected whole blood, serum and a nasopharyngeal or oropharyngeal swab from every participant. Prospective study participants could optionally give additional blood draws and questionnaires over an approximately two-month period. Blood samples from the prospective study were shipped frozen or at room temperature prior to DNA extraction. TCRbeta CDR3 regions were amplified from genomic DNA using the immunoSEQ Assay, a bias-controlled multiplex PCR. From the authors' description of their analysis: Within the assay, amplification of reference gene primers was used to estimate how many nucleated cells each sample contained. Sequence reads were collapsed and filtered to measure the absolute abundance of every unique TCRbeta CDR3 rearrangement. For each sample, productive Simpson clonality was calculated as the square root of Simpson's diversity index over productive rearrangements. TCRdb retrieved this table from immuneACCESS and kept in-frame rearrangements only. Not all clones are present; in checked studies, unresolved V genes account for under half, and no reason is known for the remainder. V and J calls and clone size are copied from that table; D and trimming were computed from the DNA. This sample holds 200,000 to 250,000 clones; less than 90% were observed only once. Less than 7% of the sample goes to the ten largest clones.

Relative to germline, V is 3 bases shorter and J is 0 bases shorter, with 9 bases between their ends. Based on the germline V gene, the CDR1 and CDR2 sequences are SGHAT and FQNNGV. CDR3 length: 15 amino acids, cysteine to phenylalanine. Just CDR3 DNA is preserved here, 45 bases in frame from base 1. Points the paper makes about the study in general: How much clinical and demographic metadata was included differed by source and by participant, and the metadata was provided uncurated.

The TCR originated in a middle-aged woman who had recovered from COVID-19. The chain couples TRBV11-2 to TRBJ1-5, with TRBD1 perhaps the D gene, on 5 matching bases. The sequencing sample was made of PBMCs or T cells enriched from blood (not recorded which). The sequence in DNA is TGTGCCAGCAGCTTTGGGACTTTTAGCAATCAGCCCCAGCATTTT. This is translated as CASSFGTFSNQPQHF.